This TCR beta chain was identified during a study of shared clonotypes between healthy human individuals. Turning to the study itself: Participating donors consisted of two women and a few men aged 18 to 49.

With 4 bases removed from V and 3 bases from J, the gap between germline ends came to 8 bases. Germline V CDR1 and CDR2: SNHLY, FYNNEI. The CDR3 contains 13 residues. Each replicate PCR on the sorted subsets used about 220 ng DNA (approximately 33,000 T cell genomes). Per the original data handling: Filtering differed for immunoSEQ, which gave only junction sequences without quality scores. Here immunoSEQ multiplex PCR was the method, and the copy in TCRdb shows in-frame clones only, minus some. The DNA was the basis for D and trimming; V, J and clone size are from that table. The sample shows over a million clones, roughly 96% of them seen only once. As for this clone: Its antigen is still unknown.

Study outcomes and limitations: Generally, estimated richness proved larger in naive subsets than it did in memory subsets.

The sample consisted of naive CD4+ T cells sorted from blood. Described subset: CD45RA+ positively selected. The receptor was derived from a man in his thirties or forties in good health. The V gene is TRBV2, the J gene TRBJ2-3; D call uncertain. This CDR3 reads CASSAEGTDTQYF. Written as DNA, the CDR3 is TGTGCCAGCAGTGCTGAAGGGACAGATACGCAGTATTTT.